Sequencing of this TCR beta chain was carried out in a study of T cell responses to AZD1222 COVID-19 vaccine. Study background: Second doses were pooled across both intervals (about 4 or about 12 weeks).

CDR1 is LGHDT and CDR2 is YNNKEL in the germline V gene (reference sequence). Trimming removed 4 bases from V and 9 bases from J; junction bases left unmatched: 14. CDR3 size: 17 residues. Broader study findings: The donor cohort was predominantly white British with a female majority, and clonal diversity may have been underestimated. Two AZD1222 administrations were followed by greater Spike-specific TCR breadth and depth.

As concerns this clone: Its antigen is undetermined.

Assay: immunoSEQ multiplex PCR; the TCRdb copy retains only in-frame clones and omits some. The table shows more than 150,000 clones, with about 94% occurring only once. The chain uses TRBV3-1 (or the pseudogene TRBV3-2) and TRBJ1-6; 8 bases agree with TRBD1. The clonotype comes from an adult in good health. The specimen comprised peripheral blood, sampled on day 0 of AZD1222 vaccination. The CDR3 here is CASSRTPGRGQVSPLHF. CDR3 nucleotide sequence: TGTGCCAGCAGCCGCACTCCGGGCAGGGGGCAGGTTTCACCCCTCCACTTT.